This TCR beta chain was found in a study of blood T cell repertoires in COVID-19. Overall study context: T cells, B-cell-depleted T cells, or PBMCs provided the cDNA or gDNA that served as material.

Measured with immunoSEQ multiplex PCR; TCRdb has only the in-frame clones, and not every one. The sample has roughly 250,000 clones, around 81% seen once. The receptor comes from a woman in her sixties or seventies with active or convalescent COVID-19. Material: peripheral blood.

The CDR3 DNA is TGTGCCAGCACCGCGATAGGGACAGGGTTTATGAATGAGCAGTTCTTC. This codes for CASTAIGTGFMNEQFF. This chain uses TRBV25-1 with TRBJ2-1; 9 nucleotides align to TRBD1. V trimming: 7 bases; J trimming: 7 bases; junction bases outside the gene matches: 14. Germline V gene lookup returns CDR1 MGHDK and CDR2 SYGVNS. The CDR3 consists of 16 residues. Full variable domain (outside the CDR3, taken from reference TRBV25-1 and TRBJ2-1): EADIYQTPRYLVIGTGKKITLECSQTMGHDKMYWYQQDPGMELHLIHYSYGVNSTEKGDLSSESTVSRIRTEHFPLTLESARPSHTSQYLCASTAIGTGFMNEQFFGPGTRLTVL.